This T cell receptor beta chain appears in the sequencing data of a study of technical replicates of blood from a handful of donors. Trimming removed 0 bases at V and 5 bases at J, with 16 bases between. The CDR3 runs to 16 residues. Germline V gene sequence: CDR1 PRHDT, CDR2 FYEKMQ (reference sequence). Here immunoSEQ multiplex PCR was the method, and the copy in TCRdb shows in-frame clones only, minus some. In the table there are roughly 14,000 clones, more than 75% of which are singletons. Source material: PBMCs. This sequence joins TRBV13 and TRBJ1-1, with D perhaps TRBD1 (5 bases). The source of this sequence is a human donor in good health. CDR3 in amino acids: CASSLGGAGLGTEAFF. CDR3 coding DNA: TGTGCCAGCAGCTTAGGCGGGGCGGGGCTTGGAACTGAAGCTTTCTTT.